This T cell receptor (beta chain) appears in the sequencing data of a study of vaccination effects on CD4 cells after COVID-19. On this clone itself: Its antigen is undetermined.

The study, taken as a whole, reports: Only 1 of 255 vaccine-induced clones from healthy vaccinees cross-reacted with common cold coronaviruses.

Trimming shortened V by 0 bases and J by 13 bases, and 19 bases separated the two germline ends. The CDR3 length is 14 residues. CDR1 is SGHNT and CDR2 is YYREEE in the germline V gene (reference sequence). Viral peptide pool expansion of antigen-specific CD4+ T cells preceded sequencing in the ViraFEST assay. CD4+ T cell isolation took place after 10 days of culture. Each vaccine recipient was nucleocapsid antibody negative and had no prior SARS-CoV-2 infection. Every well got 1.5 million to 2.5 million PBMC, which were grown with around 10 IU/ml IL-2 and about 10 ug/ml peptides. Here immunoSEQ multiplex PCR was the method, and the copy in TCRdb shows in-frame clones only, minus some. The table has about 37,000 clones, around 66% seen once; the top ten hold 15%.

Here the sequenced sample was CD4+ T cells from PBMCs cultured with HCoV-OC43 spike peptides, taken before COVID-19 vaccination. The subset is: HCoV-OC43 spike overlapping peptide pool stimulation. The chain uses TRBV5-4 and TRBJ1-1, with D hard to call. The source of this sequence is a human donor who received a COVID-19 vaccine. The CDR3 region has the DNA TGTGCCAGCAGCTTGGAAGAGGGAGGAAGCGCAGTTTTCTTT. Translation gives CASSLEEGGSAVFF.